The 4 T cell receptor beta chains given below trace back to one sample, sequenced in a study of OX40 agonist ivuxolimab in advanced cancers. Data came from immunoSEQ multiplex PCR; TCRdb stores just in-frame clones and leaves some out. The sample lists tens of thousands of clones, about 89% occurring once. Here the sequenced sample was CD4+ or CD8+ T cells sorted from blood, taken in a trial of the OX40 agonist ivuxolimab. Every receptor here comes from an adult with an advanced solid tumor such as melanoma, head and neck, liver or kidney cancer.

V gene TRBV30 combines with J gene TRBJ2-1, with a tentative D call TRBD1 (6 bases). Germline V gene data show CDR1 as GTSNPN and CDR2 as SVGIG (reference sequence). V lost 5 bases and J 9 bases, leaving 11 bases between the germline ends. This CDR3 is 11 amino acids long. Written as DNA, the CDR3 is TGTGCCTGGGACAGGAATGGTGAGCAGTTCTTC. It encodes CAWDRNGEQFF.

This clone showed up just a few times. This chain links TRBV4-1 with TRBJ2-2; a possible D gene is TRBD2 (5 bases). The CDR3 spans 16 residues. The V gene lost 4 bases and the J gene lost 5 bases, with 17 bases spanning the gap. Germline V gives CDR1 MGHRA, CDR2 YSYEKL. The CDR3 bases are TGCGCCAGCAGCCTCTATCCCCTATCGGGGACCGGGGAGCTGTTTTTT. As protein: CASSLYPLSGTGELFF.

The rearrangement uses TRBV5-1 and TRBJ1-1; weak D call: TRBD1 (6 bases). Germline V gene lookup returns CDR1 SGHRS and CDR2 YFSETQ. Deletions cut 1 base from V and 5 bases from J, with 15 bases between. The CDR3 contains 15 residues. The CDR3 spells CASSLLTGIATEAFF. The DNA for the CDR3 is TGCGCCAGCAGCTTGCTTACAGGGATCGCGACTGAAGCTTTCTTT.

This chain uses TRBV30 with TRBJ1-3; D remains ambiguous. Between the trimmed V and J ends, which lost 4 bases and 2 bases, there was a span of 6 bases. This CDR3 has 12 amino acids. Looked up from germline, CDR1 is GTSNPN and CDR2 is SVGIG (reference sequence). The DNA of the CDR3 is TGTGCCTGGAAGGCAGCTGGAAACACCATATATTTT. This translates into CAWKAAGNTIYF.